A selection of T cell receptor beta chains follows, all from one sample in a study of Graves' ophthalmopathy and Graves' hyperthyroidism. One entry per CDR3 protein, called by TCRdb with MiXCR from the multiplex PCR reads. The sample shows just over 600,000 distinct CDR3 sequences, 20% to 25% of them seen only once. Sequenced sample: peripheral blood. All receptors derive from a woman younger than 30 with stable Graves' hyperthyroidism. Some clones in this sample may be carry-over from other donors' samples. Both conserved end residues are part of each CDR3. The order of the fields is D gene, J gene, V gene, clone size, CDR3 DNA, CDR3 protein. The D gene is left open where the match is weak. Rows give clone size only sometimes, using once, few, many, or a class for an expanded clone.

>TRBD1|TRBJ2-2|TRBV11-2|-
TGTGCCAGCATCTCAAGGGGGCCGTTCGCGAACACCGGGGAGCTGTTTTTT
CASISRGPFANTGELFF
>TRBD1|TRBJ2-6|TRBV6-4|many
TGTGCCAGCAGTGACCGGGACAGGGGGCCTGGGGCCAACGTCCTGACTTTC
CASSDRDRGPGANVLTF
>TRBD1|TRBJ2-7|TRBV5-4|few
TGTGCCAGCGACCCGGGACAGATCTACGAGCAGTACTTC
CASDPGQIYEQYF
>-|TRBJ1-5|TRBV19|many
TGTGCCAGTAGTATAGCCGGGGTAGGCAATCAGCCCCAGCATTTT
CASSIAGVGNQPQHF
>-|TRBJ1-1|TRBV12-3/TRBV12-4|many
TGTGCCAGCTCAGTTGGGGTTGGTGAAGCTTTCTTT
CASSVGVGEAFF
>TRBD2|TRBJ2-7|TRBV12-3/TRBV12-4|-
TGTGCCAGCAGTCCCGGCCAGCCGGGGGGATACGAGCAGTACTTC
CASSPGQPGGYEQYF
>-|TRBJ1-6|TRBV28|many
TGTGCCAGTGGGACACCAAGTAATTCACCCCTCCACTTT
CASGTPSNSPLHF
>-|TRBJ2-2|TRBV11-1|few
TGTGCCAGCAGCTTAAGCACAGCTTACACCGGGGAGCTGTTTTTT
CASSLSTAYTGELFF
>-|TRBJ2-7|TRBV20-1|many
TGCAGTGCCCCCCGGAGGGTGGGTTCCTACGAGCAGTACTTC
CSAPRRVGSYEQYF
>-|TRBJ2-5|TRBV12-3/TRBV12-4|many
TGTGCCAGCAGCCCAGTAGCCCTCACAGGGCATATCGTGACCCAGTACTTC
CASSPVALTGHIVTQYF
>-|TRBJ1-2|TRBV9|-
TGTGCCAGCAGCGTGGGACACCGCGCTAACTATGGCTACACCTTC
CASSVGHRANYGYTF
>TRBD2|TRBJ2-5|TRBV7-9|many
TGTGCCAGCACCCGGACTAGCGGGAGAGAGACCCAGTACTTC
CASTRTSGRETQYF
>-|TRBJ1-2|TRBV6-1|few
TGTGCCAGCAGTGGGGATCACGGTGGCTACACCTTC
CASSGDHGGYTF
>-|TRBJ2-7|TRBV9|many
TGTGCCAGCAGCGTAGTCGGGGACTCCTACGAGCAGTACTTC
CASSVVGDSYEQYF
>-|TRBJ1-5|TRBV3-1|many
TGTGCCAGCAGCCAAGGGGTCCAAGTTGCCCAGCATTTT
CASSQGVQVAQHF
>-|TRBJ2-2|TRBV4-1|-
TGCGCCAGCAGCCAAGAAATTTCCAGGGTTGCCGGGGAGCTGTTTTTT
CASSQEISRVAGELFF
>TRBD1|TRBJ2-7|TRBV27|few
TGTGCCAGCAGCGGACAGGGGAATTCCGAGCAGTACTTC
CASSGQGNSEQYF
>-|TRBJ1-1|TRBV19|few
TGTGCCAGTAAAAAGGCCCCCCCGGGCACTGAAGCTTTCTTT
CASKKAPPGTEAFF
>-|TRBJ2-2|TRBV6-2/TRBV6-3|-
TGTGCCAGCAGCGGCGTTGCTAGCGCGGCCGGGGAGCTGTTTTTT
CASSGVASAAGELFF
>-|TRBJ2-7|TRBV11-2|many
TGTGCCAGCAGCTATCCCTACGAGCAGTACTTC
CASSYPYEQYF
>TRBD1|TRBJ1-1|TRBV30|few
TGTGCCTGGAGTGTTGGTCCAGGGGGGACTGAAGCTTTCTTT
CAWSVGPGGTEAFF
>-|TRBJ2-7|TRBV20-1|many
TGCAGTGCTAGAGATAGTCAGGAGTCCTACGAGCAGTACTTC
CSARDSQESYEQYF
>-|TRBJ1-1|TRBV2|-
TGTGCCAGCAGTAGCCTCAGGAACACTGAAGCTTTCTTT
CASSSLRNTEAFF
>TRBD1|TRBJ2-6|TRBV4-1|once
TGCGCCAGCAGCCCTAGGGGGCTAGGGGCCAACGTCCTGACTTTC
CASSPRGLGANVLTF
>-|TRBJ1-5|TRBV6-1|many
TGTGCCAGCAGTGAATTTGGGGGGGGGCAGCCCCAGCATTTT
CASSEFGGGQPQHF
>TRBD1|TRBJ2-2|TRBV10-3|many
TGTGCCATCAGCGGGGACAGAACGAACACCGGGGAGCTGTTTTTT
CAISGDRTNTGELFF
>-|TRBJ1-6|TRBV28|many
TGTGCCAGCAGCGCCCAATATAATTCACCCCTCCACTTT
CASSAQYNSPLHF
>-|TRBJ2-7|TRBV9|-
TGTGCCAGCAGCGTAGACGGGGAACAGCAGTACTTC
CASSVDGEQQYF
>TRBD1|TRBJ1-5|TRBV12-3/TRBV12-4|many
TGTGCCAGCAGTTTAATAGTCCTACAGGGGGTCAATAGCAATCAGCCCCAGCATTTT
CASSLIVLQGVNSNQPQHF
>-|TRBJ2-2|TRBV11-2|few
TGTGCCAGCAGCTTAAAACAGGGTGCAACCGGGGAGCTGTTTTTT
CASSLKQGATGELFF
>-|TRBJ1-2|TRBV2|-
TGTGCCAGCAGTGAAGAACAGAGCTATGGCTACACCTTC
CASSEEQSYGYTF
>-|TRBJ1-1|TRBV18|-
TGTGCCAGCTCACCGCGGGGAGCGCCCGGGGATGCTTTCTTT
CASSPRGAPGDAFF
>TRBD1|TRBJ1-1|TRBV6-1|-
TGTGCCAGCAGTGGACAGGGGGCTCATCGGAACACTGAAGCTTTCTTT
CASSGQGAHRNTEAFF
>-|TRBJ1-1|TRBV11-1|many
TGTGCCAGCAGCTTAGTCCTGGGCACTGAAGCTTTCTTT
CASSLVLGTEAFF
>-|TRBJ1-1|TRBV29-1|many
TGCAGCGTTGACGGGGGGAACACTGAAGCTTTCTTT
CSVDGGNTEAFF
>-|TRBJ1-2|TRBV19|many
TGTGCCAGTAGTAATAGTATTACAGGATTATATGGCTACACCTTC
CASSNSITGLYGYTF
>-|TRBJ2-7|TRBV20-1|few
TGCAGTGCTAGAGATAGTGCAGGAACCTACTACGAGCAGTACTTC
CSARDSAGTYYEQYF
>TRBD1|TRBJ1-1|TRBV20-1|many
TGCAGTGCTAGGCGCGGGACAGGGGACGGTGAAGCTTTCTTT
CSARRGTGDGEAFF
>TRBD2|TRBJ2-3|TRBV12-3/TRBV12-4|-
TGTGCCAGCAACCTCTTAGCGGGGGGGGACACAGATACGCAGTATTTT
CASNLLAGGDTDTQYF
>-|TRBJ2-4|TRBV7-2|-
TGTGCCAGCAGCCCTGGTGGGAGTGAGAACATTCAGTACTTC
CASSPGGSENIQYF
>-|TRBJ1-1|TRBV28|-
TGTGCCAGCAGTTTAAGGGATATGAACACTGAAGCTTTCTTT
CASSLRDMNTEAFF
>-|TRBJ2-7|TRBV29-1|many
TGCAGCGTGGTACGACACGACGCCGAGCAGTACTTC
CSVVRHDAEQYF
>-|TRBJ1-2|TRBV12-3/TRBV12-4|many
TGTGTTACAGGGAATTGGGACTATGGCTACACCTTC
CVTGNWDYGYTF
>-|TRBJ1-2|TRBV7-9|many
TGTGCCAGCAGATGGGCGGGAGGCTACACCTTC
CASRWAGGYTF